This is a list of T cell receptor beta chains from one sample in a study of cytomegalovirus exposure and HLA in healthy donors. Using immunoSEQ multiplex PCR, the repertoire was profiled, and TCRdb retains in-frame clones only, with some absent. Of under 110,000 clones listed, under 80% were seen once; the top ten hold roughly 3.9%. Sequenced: PBMCs. The receptors originated from a man aged 60-69 years in good health and CMV-seronegative. Each CDR3 is given with its conserved first and last residue. D genes are given only for firm matches. The listing skips clone size in some rows; elsewhere it reads once, few, many or a size class.

>TRBV2|TRBJ1-3|13|-|-
CASIPRQGNTIYF
TGTGCCAGCATTCCGAGACAAGGAAACACCATATATTTT
>TRBV6-4|TRBJ2-2|14|TRBD1|-
CASRKDRGTGELFF
TGTGCCAGCAGGAAAGACAGGGGCACCGGGGAGCTGTTTTTT
>TRBV5-1|TRBJ2-2|14|-|-
CASSFRGSTGELFF
TGCGCCAGCAGCTTTAGGGGAAGCACCGGGGAGCTGTTTTTT
>TRBV7-2|TRBJ1-5|14|-|few
CASSLQGGNQPQHF
TGTGCCAGCAGCTTACAGGGAGGAAATCAGCCCCAGCATTTT
>TRBV4-1|TRBJ2-2|19|TRBD2|-
CASSQPGLAGGRDTGELFF
TGCGCCAGCAGCCAGCCGGGACTAGCGGGGGGGCGGGACACCGGGGAGCTGTTTTTT
>TRBV5-1|TRBJ1-4|16|-|-
CASSRLTRSTNEKLFF
TGCGCCAGCAGCCGTTTAACAAGATCAACTAATGAAAAACTGTTTTTT
>TRBV11-2|TRBJ2-5|15|-|-
CASSSPREFQETQYF
TGTGCCAGCAGCTCCCCACGGGAATTCCAAGAGACCCAGTACTTC
>TRBV28|TRBJ1-5|16|-|-
CASSLTGRSGYQPQHF
TGTGCCAGCAGTTTAACTGGGAGGTCCGGCTATCAGCCCCAGCATTTT
>TRBV7-9|TRBJ2-7|14|TRBD2|-
CASSLGSRGYEQYF
TGTGCCAGCAGCTTAGGGTCGCGGGGGTACGAGCAGTACTTC
>TRBV6-6|TRBJ1-2|13|-|-
CAIGGGTRYGYTF
TGTGCCATCGGGGGAGGGACCCGCTATGGCTACACCTTC
>TRBV19|TRBJ2-2|17|TRBD2|few
CASSRSSGDLNTGELFF
TGTGCCAGTAGCCGTTCTAGCGGGGACTTGAACACCGGGGAGCTGTTTTTT
>TRBV9|TRBJ2-3|16|TRBD2|-
CASSPPGSGVSDTQYF
TGTGCCAGCAGCCCCCCGGGTAGCGGGGTATCAGATACGCAGTATTTT
>TRBV7-3|TRBJ1-1|16|-|-
CASSPTGQTASTEAFF
TGTGCCAGCAGCCCAACAGGGCAAACAGCGTCCACTGAAGCTTTCTTT
>TRBV5-6|TRBJ1-5|13|-|-
CASSSRGDQPQHF
TGTGCCAGCAGCTCCCGGGGGGATCAGCCCCAGCATTTT
>TRBV2|TRBJ1-1|12|-|-
CASGHLNTEAFF
TGTGCCAGTGGACATTTGAACACTGAAGCTTTCTTT
>TRBV7-3|TRBJ2-5|17|TRBD2|-
CASSLGPSGAGGGTQYF
TGTGCCAGCAGCTTAGGTCCAAGCGGCGCGGGGGGAGGGACCCAGTACTTC
>TRBV4-2|TRBJ1-1|12|-|once
CASSHPTAEAFF
TGTGCCAGCAGCCACCCGACAGCTGAAGCTTTCTTT
>TRBV5-1|TRBJ1-3|15|-|-
CASSLSRGYGNTIYF
TGCGCCAGCAGCTTAAGCCGGGGGTATGGAAACACCATATATTTT
>TRBV5-1|TRBJ2-3|15|TRBD2|-
CASSPGTSGGDTQYF
TGCGCCAGCAGCCCCGGGACTAGCGGGGGAGATACGCAGTATTTT
>TRBV30|TRBJ2-1|14|TRBD2|-
CAGILAGKYNEQFF
TGTGCCGGGATACTAGCGGGTAAATACAATGAGCAGTTCTTC
>TRBV23-1|TRBJ2-2|21|-|-
CASSQSPGNQGRFANTRELFF
TGCGCCAGCAGTCAATCCCCCGGTAACCAGGGGCGGTTTGCGAACACCAGGGAGCTGTTTTTT
>TRBV7-9|TRBJ2-2|13|-|-
CASLAGGTGELFF
TGTGCCAGTCTTGCCGGGGGCACCGGGGAGCTGTTTTTT
>TRBV18|TRBJ1-3|16|-|-
CASSPRQTLSGNTIYF
TGTGCCAGCTCACCACGACAGACTCTCTCTGGAAACACCATATATTTT
>TRBV6-6|TRBJ2-1|12|-|-
CASSYERTKQFF
TGTGCCAGCAGTTACGAAAGGACAAAGCAGTTCTTC
>TRBV14|TRBJ2-1|14|TRBD2|-
CASSQGLAGNEQFF
TGTGCCAGCAGCCAAGGACTAGCAGGCAATGAGCAGTTCTTC
>TRBV7-3|TRBJ2-5|16|-|-
CASSHRGGAAGETQYF
TGTGCCAGCAGCCATAGGGGCGGGGCGGCGGGAGAGACCCAGTACTTC
>TRBV6-6|TRBJ1-1|13|-|few
CASSYLGGTEAFF
TGTGCCAGCAGTTATTTGGGGGGCACTGAAGCTTTCTTT
>TRBV7-9|TRBJ1-6|15|-|-
CASSLVALRNSPLHF
TGTGCCAGCAGCTTAGTTGCCCTGAGGAATTCACCCCTCCACTTT
>TRBV5-1|TRBJ2-6|18|TRBD2|-
CASSALAGYASGANVLTF
TGCGCCAGCAGCGCCCTAGCGGGCTACGCGTCTGGGGCCAACGTCCTGACTTTC
>TRBV5-1|TRBJ2-5|17|TRBD2|-
CASSLGAAGGYQETQYF
TGCGCCAGCAGCTTGGGGGCCGCGGGGGGGTACCAAGAGACCCAGTACTTC
>TRBV7-2|TRBJ2-5|13|-|-
CASSFGAPETQYF
TGTGCCAGCAGCTTCGGTGCCCCAGAGACCCAGTACTTC
>TRBV5-1|TRBJ2-6|13|-|-
CASSLEAGETNTF
TGCGCCAGCAGCTTGGAAGCAGGGGAGACAAATACTTTC
>TRBV6-5|TRBJ1-1|15|-|-
CASSRRGSMNTEAFF
TGTGCCAGCAGCCGGAGGGGTAGTATGAACACTGAAGCTTTCTTT
>TRBV13|TRBJ1-1|16|TRBD1|-
CASSLRPGQGVTEAFF
TGTGCCAGCAGCCTACGCCCCGGACAGGGGGTCACTGAAGCTTTCTTT
>TRBV29-1|TRBJ1-1|17|-|-
CSVVLFKGPRRATEAFF
TGCAGCGTTGTATTGTTTAAGGGGCCCCGGAGAGCCACTGAAGCTTTCTTT
>TRBV19|TRBJ1-3|17|TRBD1|-
CASSIERQGASGNTIYF
TGTGCCAGTAGTATAGAGAGACAGGGGGCCTCTGGAAACACCATATATTTT
>TRBV4-1|TRBJ2-1|19|TRBD2|few
CASSQEELAGGLGNNEQFF
TGCGCCAGCAGCCAAGAGGAGCTAGCGGGGGGCCTGGGGAACAATGAGCAGTTCTTC